This T cell receptor (beta chain) was recorded in a study of Tregs in tolerant kidney transplant recipients. CD4+CD25+CD127- Tregs, CD4+CD25- non-Tregs, CD4 and CD8 cells were sorted. The ends lost 4 bases at V and 5 bases at J; junction bases unmatched: 5. This CDR3 region has 16 residues. Germline-derived CDR1 and CDR2 are MGHRA and YSYEKL. As regards this clone: Its antigen is not identified.

Produced via immunoSEQ multiplex PCR; TCRdb's table is partial and in-frame only. The table shows about 240,000 clones, with about 80% occurring only once. Findings of the study overall: Findings come from small patient numbers and require larger validation.

The sequenced material came from CD4+ T cells from blood. This chain uses TRBV4-1 with TRBJ2-1; TRBD2 matches at 13 bases. The sequence was collected from a human donor in good health. The CDR3 loop is CASSRRLAGGHNEQFF. DNA for the CDR3: TGCGCCAGCAGCCGCCGACTAGCGGGAGGCCACAATGAGCAGTTCTTC.